This T cell receptor beta chain derives from a study of CD8 T cells in ankylosing spondylitis. Study-level results: Clones tied to disease were said to be significantly enriched in matched ankylosing spondylitis synovial fluid.

About this clonotype: The target antigen is unknown.

V lost 6 bases, J lost 0 bases, and 12 bases lay in between. CDR3 length: 14 residues. Per the germline V gene, CDR1 is SGHRS and CDR2 is YFSETQ. Libraries of TCR beta came from quantitative 5'-RACE with molecular barcodes. Via MiXCR, TCRdb re-called the 5' RACE reads, giving one row per CDR3 protein. Counted here are some 350,000 distinct CDR3 sequences, approximately 15% occurring once; the ten biggest clones make up around 1%. Input material: blood, either unsorted or a sorted T cell fraction (not recorded which). The receptor's source is a male donor with ankylosing spondylitis or in good health (not recorded which). The rearrangement links TRBV5-1 to TRBJ2-5; tentative D call: TRBD2 (6 bases). DNA for the CDR3: TGCGCCAGCAAGGAAGGAGGGTACCAAGAGACCCAGTACTTC. Its translation is CASKEGGYQETQYF.